The clone carrying this TCR beta chain was observed a handful of times. This table comes from immunoSEQ multiplex PCR, and its TCRdb copy is limited to in-frame clones, with some not included. The table lists roughly 2.2 million clones, approximately 93% of them singletons. This record comes from a study of shared clonotypes between healthy human individuals. The CDR3 has 14 amino acids. Trimming removed 0 bases at V and 6 bases at J, with 11 bases between. The germline gives CDR1 SGHVS, CDR2 FNYEAQ. The source of this sequence is a man aged 18 to 35 in good health. Some clones in this sample may be carry-over from other donors' samples. Sequenced input: naive CD4+ T cells from PBMCs. The subset denotes: CD45RA+ positively selected. The chain employs TRBV7-6 and TRBJ1-1; D perhaps matches TRBD1 (6 bases). CDR3 nucleotides: TGTGCCAGCAGCTTAGCTCTGAGGGGGGCTGAAGCTTTCTTT. It yields the protein CASSLALRGAEAFF.